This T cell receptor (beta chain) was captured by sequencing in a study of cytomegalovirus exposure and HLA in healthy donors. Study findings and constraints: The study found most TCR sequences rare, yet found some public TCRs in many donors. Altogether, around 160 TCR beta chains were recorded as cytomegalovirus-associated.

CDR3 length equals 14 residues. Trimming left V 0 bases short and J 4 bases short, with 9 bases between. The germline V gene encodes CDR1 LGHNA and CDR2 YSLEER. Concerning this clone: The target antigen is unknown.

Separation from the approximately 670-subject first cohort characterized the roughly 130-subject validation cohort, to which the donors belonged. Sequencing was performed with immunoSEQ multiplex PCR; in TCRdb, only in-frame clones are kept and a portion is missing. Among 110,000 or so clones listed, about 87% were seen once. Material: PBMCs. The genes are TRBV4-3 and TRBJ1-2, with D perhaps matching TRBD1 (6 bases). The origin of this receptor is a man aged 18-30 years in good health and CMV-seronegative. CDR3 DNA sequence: TGCGCCAGCAGCCAAGAACAGGGAACCTATGGCTACACCTTC. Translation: CASSQEQGTYGYTF.